This T cell receptor (beta chain) was obtained from a study of blood T cell repertoires in COVID-19 (dated by TCRdb to the early 2020s). The study in broad terms: Samples from collaborators originated in the United States, Italy and Spain and spanned both the acute and convalescent phases of COVID-19. The material from the prospective study consisted of cDNA or gDNA derived from T cells, B-cell-depleted T cells, or PBMCs. Deeply sampled blood TCRbeta repertoires from subjects exposed to, actively infected with, or recovered from COVID-19 were included in the dataset. The repertoires were made available in a free public database intended to serve as a resource for research on the immune response to SARS-CoV-2. Samples came from the ongoing ImmuneRACE study (first 160 participants) plus 1,254 subjects from 6 global collaborators. Nearly every sample came with metadata listing a de-identified subject ID, COVID-19 status, age in years and sex. HLA class I and class II types, where available, came from metadata supplied by the sample provider rather than from assay-based typing.

As to this clone: Its binding antigen is unknown. Nothing much larger sits one base from this clone, and base qualities are not available.

Overall study outcomes, separate from this receptor: The amount of clinical and demographic metadata varied by source and participant and was provided uncurated.

Participants in the prospective study were enrolled through a virtual design, were aged roughly 18 to 100 years, and lived in 20 to 30 United States geographic areas. In the prospective study, participants were assigned to cohorts based on the clinical history participants reported in a screening survey and a study questionnaire. ImmuneRACE Cohort 3 recovered participants were defined by two consecutive negative NP/OP PCR tests, healthcare professional clearance, or symptom resolution. In the prospective study, whole blood, serum and a nasopharyngeal or oropharyngeal swab were collected from each participant by mobile phlebotomists. Over a roughly 2-month period, participants in the prospective study had the option of providing additional blood draws and questionnaires. Before DNA extraction, blood samples from the prospective study were shipped at room temperature or frozen. TCRbeta CDR3 regions were amplified from genomic DNA using the immunoSEQ Assay, a bias-controlled multiplex PCR. The paper's processing steps were these. Within the assay, amplification of reference gene primers was used to estimate how many nucleated cells each sample contained. To quantify the absolute abundance of each unique TCRbeta CDR3 rearrangement, sequence reads were collapsed and filtered. For each sample, productive Simpson clonality was calculated as the square root of Simpson's diversity index over productive rearrangements. In its TCRdb copy, this immuneACCESS table keeps in-frame sequences only and misses some clones. Where compared with another copy, unresolved V genes explain less than half of these, and the others have no known cause. That table is the source of V, J and clone size, and D and trimming were worked out from the DNA. This sample is represented by 220,000 or so clones; 70% to 85% of them were singletons. The ten largest clones represent 3% to 4% of the sample.

Via the germline V gene, CDR1 is SGDLS and CDR2 YYNGEE. V is shortened by 4 bases, J by 7 bases, and the region joining them spans 11 bases. Spanning cysteine to phenylalanine, the CDR3 consists of 12 amino acids. Of the read, only the CDR3 DNA is kept; its 36 bases are in frame from base 1. Sample: PBMCs or T cells enriched from blood (not recorded which). The clonotype originates from a woman aged 55 to 70 who had recovered from COVID-19. Here the chain combines TRBV9 and TRBJ1-1, with no confident D gene call. The DNA sequence reads TGTGCCAGCAGCCCAGAGGGAGGTGAAGCTTTCTTT. Translation gives CASSPEGGEAFF.